This T cell receptor (beta chain) emerged from a study of T-cell reconstitution after alpha-beta-depleted transplantation in children. Findings of the study overall: Two months or so post-transplant, alpha-beta T cells reportedly derived from several hundred expanded graft clones. Newly generated T cells supplied most T-cell counts and diversity one year post-transplant. The origin of high day-60 TCRbeta diversity in some patients lay in surviving recipient T cells and thymic progenitors.

With respect to this clonotype: What it recognizes is unknown.

Trimming took off 4 bases at V and 5 bases at J, with 11 bases between the two ends. Germline V gives CDR1 MNHEY, CDR2 SMNVEV (reference sequence). CDR3 length: 13 residues. This sample's TCRbeta library carried unique molecular identifier barcodes. MiXCR was run by TCRdb on the PCR reads, yielding one entry per CDR3 protein. The table has about 440,000 distinct CDR3 sequences, approximately 42% seen once. Specimen: PBMCs, collected before TCRalphabeta/CD19-depleted stem cell transplant. The TCR sequence derives from a girl aged 2-10 years with aplastic anemia, due to receive a stem cell transplant. The chain combines TRBV27 with TRBJ2-5; D not resolved. The CDR3 DNA follows: TGTGCCAGCAGTTCTGGGGTGGAGGAGACCCAGTACTTC. It is translated as CASSSGVEETQYF.